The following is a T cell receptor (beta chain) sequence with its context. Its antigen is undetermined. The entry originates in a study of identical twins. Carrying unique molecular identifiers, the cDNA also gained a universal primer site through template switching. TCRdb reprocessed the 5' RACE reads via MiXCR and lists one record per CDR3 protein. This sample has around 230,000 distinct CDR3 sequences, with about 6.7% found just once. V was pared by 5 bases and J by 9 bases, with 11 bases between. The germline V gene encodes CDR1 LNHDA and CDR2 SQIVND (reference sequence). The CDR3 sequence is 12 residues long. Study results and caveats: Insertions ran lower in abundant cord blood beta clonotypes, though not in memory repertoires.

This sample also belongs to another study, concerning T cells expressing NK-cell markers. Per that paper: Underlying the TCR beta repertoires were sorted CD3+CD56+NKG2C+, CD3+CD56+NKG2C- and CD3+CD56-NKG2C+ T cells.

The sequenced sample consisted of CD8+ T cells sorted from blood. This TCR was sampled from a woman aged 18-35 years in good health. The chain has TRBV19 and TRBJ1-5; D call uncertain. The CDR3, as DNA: TGTGCCAGTAGTCCCACGGGTCTGCCCCAGCATTTT. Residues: CASSPTGLPQHF.